The 32 T cell receptor beta chains listed next were all sequenced from one sample in a study of blood T cell repertoires in COVID-19. Profiled with immunoSEQ multiplex PCR; TCRdb holds only in-frame clones, not every one. The table has roughly 380,000 clones, about 85% seen once. The sequencing input was peripheral blood. These receptors were taken from a young woman with acute or convalescent COVID-19.

The chain recombines TRBV3-1 (or the pseudogene TRBV3-2) with TRBJ1-1, with 7 positions matching TRBD1. Germline values: CDR1 LGHDT, CDR2 YNNKEL (reference sequence). J gave up 5 bases and V 6 bases, and 9 bases lay outside the gene matches. The CDR3 covers 14 residues. The CDR3 spells CASSRGQQGTEAFF. The CDR3 nucleotides are TGTGCCAGCAGTCGGGGACAGCAAGGGACTGAAGCTTTCTTT.

The rearrangement links TRBV28 to TRBJ1-1; 10 bases match TRBD1. V shed 3 bases and J 0 bases; nucleotides not matched to a gene: 7. Germline-derived CDR1 and CDR2 are MDHEN and SYDVKM. This CDR3 is built from 17 residues. The CDR3 here is CASSFPGQGGMNTEAFF. DNA of the CDR3: TGTGCCAGCAGTTTCCCCGGACAGGGGGGTATGAACACTGAAGCTTTCTTT.

This chain connects TRBV5-5 to TRBJ1-4; weak D call: TRBD1 (6 bases). The CDR3 consists of 19 residues. In germline, CDR1 is SGHKS, CDR2 YYEKEE (reference sequence). V was trimmed by 1 base and J by 0 bases, leaving 19 bases between them. CDR3 amino acids: CASSLWGPGGGATNEKLFF. CDR3 in DNA: TGTGCCAGCAGCTTGTGGGGCCCTGGGGGGGGCGCAACTAATGAAAAACTGTTTTTT.

The chain has TRBV9 and TRBJ2-7; 13 bases fit TRBD2. This CDR3 has 16 residues. J was trimmed by 5 bases and V by 5 bases; bases with no gene match: 10. Germline V gene sequence: CDR1 SGDLS, CDR2 YYNGEE. CDR3 bases: TGTGCCAGCAGTGAAACGCGGACTAGCGGGAGCCACGAGCAGTACTTC. It yields the protein CASSETRTSGSHEQYF.

V is TRBV28 and J is TRBJ2-5; D may be TRBD2 (5 bases). The CDR3 runs 13 residues. The germline gives CDR1 MDHEN, CDR2 SYDVKM. The germline V and J ends were trimmed by 5 bases and 1 base, with 8 bases remaining between them. The CDR3 sequence is CASSSRGQETQYF. The CDR3 nucleotides are TGTGCCAGCAGTAGCCGGGGCCAAGAGACCCAGTACTTC. The whole variable domain, filled in from reference TRBV28 and TRBJ2-5, reads DVKVTQSSRYLVKRTGEKVFLECVQDMDHENMFWYRQDPGLGLRLIYFSYDVKMKEKGDIPEGYSVSREKKERFSLILESASTNQTSMYLCASSSRGQETQYFGPGTRLLVL.

The rearrangement links TRBV3-1 (or the pseudogene TRBV3-2) to TRBJ2-1; D is undetermined. This CDR3 is 16 amino acids long. V was trimmed by 0 bases and J by 3 bases, leaving 12 bases between them. CDR1 LGHDT and CDR2 YNNKEL come from the germline V gene (reference sequence). The CDR3 sequence: CASSQETPGLYNEQFF. The CDR3, as DNA: TGTGCCAGCAGCCAAGAAACGCCTGGGCTCTACAATGAGCAGTTCTTC.

This sequence joins TRBV19 and TRBJ1-1; no clear D gene. The germline CDR1 and CDR2 sequences are LNHDA and SQIVND (reference sequence). The CDR3 covers 14 residues. Trimming cost V 3 bases and J 0 bases, with 8 bases left between them. The CDR3 spells CASSMLSLNTEAFF. CDR3 sequence (DNA): TGTGCCAGTAGTATGCTAAGTCTGAACACTGAAGCTTTCTTT.

In DNA, the CDR3 is TGTGCCAGCTCACCAGAATCAGCTAACTATGGCTACACCTTC. Amino acids: CASSPESANYGYTF. The gene calls are TRBV18 and TRBJ1-2; D is ambiguous. Germline V gene sequence: CDR1 KGHSH, CDR2 LQKENI. The CDR3 runs 14 residues. V was shortened by 2 bases and J by 0 bases, with 7 bases between the two germline ends.

DNA of the CDR3: TGCGCCAGCAGCGCTCTGGGACAGGTTAATTCACCCCTCCACTTT. Its translation: CASSALGQVNSPLHF. The rearrangement joins TRBV5-1 to TRBJ1-6; TRBD1 agrees at 8 bases. The germline V gene encodes CDR1 SGHRS and CDR2 YFSETQ. V was pared by 4 bases and J by 6 bases, with 6 bases of the junction left unmatched. The CDR3 length is 15 residues.

In this sample, this clone turned up once. The V gene is TRBV27, the J gene TRBJ1-1; 7 bases fit TRBD1. Germline V CDR1 and CDR2: MNHEY, SMNVEV (reference sequence). The CDR3 extends over 14 amino acids. Trimming cost V 6 bases and J 0 bases; bases outside gene matches: 4. The CDR3 loop is CASRRTGMNTEAFF. The CDR3 DNA is TGTGCCAGCAGGAGGACAGGTATGAACACTGAAGCTTTCTTT.

The chain carries TRBV5-1 and TRBJ2-7; no definite D call. The length of the CDR3 is 14 residues. Germline CDR1 SGHRS, CDR2 YFSETQ. Trimming took off 3 bases at V and 0 bases at J, with 10 bases between the two ends. The DNA of the CDR3 is TGCGCCAGCAGCTCCGAACCTACCTCCTACGAGCAGTACTTC. Protein product: CASSSEPTSYEQYF.

V and J are TRBV14 and TRBJ1-4; 7 bases are shared with TRBD1. CDR1 and CDR2 (germline): SGHDN, FVKESK. The CDR3 totals 17 residues. V trimming: 3 bases; J trimming: 7 bases; junction bases outside the gene matches: 14. The CDR3 DNA is TGTGCCAGCAGCCACTTCTCCCGAGACAGGGAGATTGAAAAACTGTTTTTT. This codes for CASSHFSRDREIEKLFF.

This chain links TRBV28 with TRBJ2-7, with D possibly matching TRBD2 (5 bases). This CDR3 has 14 residues. Trimming took 2 bases from V and 5 from J, leaving 13 bases between them. The germline V gene encodes CDR1 MDHEN and CDR2 SYDVKM. The CDR3 region has the DNA TGTGCCAGCAGTTTACGGACGGGGTTCCACGAGCAGTACTTC. Translating it yields CASSLRTGFHEQYF. The full variable domain, with the rest looked up from reference TRBV28 and TRBJ2-7, is DVKVTQSSRYLVKRTGEKVFLECVQDMDHENMFWYRQDPGLGLRLIYFSYDVKMKEKGDIPEGYSVSREKKERFSLILESASTNQTSMYLCASSLRTGFHEQYFGPGTRLTVT.

This chain uses TRBV10-3 with TRBJ1-2, with D possibly TRBD1 on 5 matching bases. The germline gives CDR1 ENHRY, CDR2 SYGVKD. The CDR3 contains 14 residues. The V gene lost 4 bases and the J gene lost 6 bases, with 15 bases spanning the gap. The CDR3 loop reads CAISATGGPDGYTF. The CDR3 DNA is TGTGCCATCAGTGCCACAGGCGGTCCCGATGGCTACACCTTC.

The chain has TRBV18 and TRBJ1-2, with 9 bases identical to TRBD1. Germline CDR1 and CDR2: KGHSH and LQKENI. Trimming cost V 0 bases and J 7 bases; bases outside gene matches: 3. CDR3 size: 14 residues. CDR3 region: CASSPPGTGSGYTF. The CDR3 bases are TGTGCCAGCTCACCACCCGGGACAGGGAGTGGCTACACCTTC.

The chain links TRBV2 to TRBJ1-3; D ambiguous. The CDR3 is 14 amino acids. Per the germline V gene, CDR1 is SNHLY and CDR2 is FYNNEI. Trimming took off 7 bases at V and 0 bases at J, with 10 bases between the two ends. CDR3 protein: CASTRESSGNTIYF. The CDR3 DNA follows: TGTGCCAGCACAAGAGAAAGCTCTGGAAACACCATATATTTT.

J is TRBJ2-3 and V is TRBV6-1; weak D call: TRBD1 (6 bases). Trimming removed 0 bases at V and 4 bases at J, with 11 bases between. The CDR3 is 15 residues long. Germline assignment: CDR1 MNHNS and CDR2 SASEGT. Here the CDR3 reads CASSEAIRGADTQYF. CDR3 nucleotides: TGTGCCAGCAGTGAAGCTATCAGGGGCGCAGATACGCAGTATTTT.

The gene calls are TRBV6-6 and TRBJ2-3, with D tentatively TRBD2 (6 bases). In germline, CDR1 is MNHNY, CDR2 SVGAGI (reference sequence). Trimming shortened V by 3 bases and J by 5 bases, and 18 bases separated the two germline ends. This CDR3 has 16 amino acids. The CDR3 sequence: CASSYSSAGYVDTQYF. For the CDR3, the DNA is TGTGCCAGCAGTTATAGTTCGGCGGGATACGTAGATACGCAGTATTTT.

V is TRBV4-2 and J is TRBJ1-1, with D unclear. The CDR3 has 14 amino acids. Germline loops: CDR1 LGHNA, CDR2 YNFKEQ. Deletions cut 2 bases from V and 1 base from J, with 8 bases between. The DNA for the CDR3 is TGTGCCAGCAGCCAAACGACTGGGAACACTGAAGCTTTCTTT. Translating gives CASSQTTGNTEAFF.

The rearrangement links TRBV19 to TRBJ2-1; TRBD2 might be the D (7 bases). The CDR3 is made up of 15 amino acids. V was clipped by 7 bases and J by 1 base, with 14 bases between them. Per the germline V gene, CDR1 is LNHDA and CDR2 is SQIVND (reference sequence). The CDR3 loop is CASIKAGASYNEQFF. CDR3 DNA sequence: TGTGCCAGTATTAAGGCGGGGGCGTCCTACAATGAGCAGTTCTTC.

V usage is TRBV25-1 and J usage is TRBJ2-2; D not certain. The CDR3 extends over 13 amino acids. Germline lookup yields CDR1 MGHDK and CDR2 SYGVNS. V lost 8 bases and J 2 bases, leaving 9 bases between the germline ends. CDR3 sequence: CASETLNTGELFF. The CDR3 nucleotides read TGTGCCAGCGAGACACTTAACACCGGGGAGCTGTTTTTT.

This clone has just one count. The V gene is TRBV19, the J gene TRBJ2-1, with 8 nucleotides matching TRBD2. V dropped 5 bases and J dropped 7; count of bases not matched to a gene: 16. The length of the CDR3 is 17 residues. Germline V CDR1 and CDR2: LNHDA, SQIVND (reference sequence). CDR3 nucleotide sequence: TGTGCCAGTAGTGGACTAACCGGGACTAGTAATCGGAATGAGCAGTTCTTC. This encodes CASSGLTGTSNRNEQFF.

The chain employs TRBV7-9 and TRBJ2-1, with 10 bases lining up with TRBD1. J lost 8 bases, V lost 5 bases, and 6 bases had no gene match. This CDR3 is 14 amino acids long. Germline V lookup: CDR1 SEHNR, CDR2 FQNEAQ (reference sequence). This chain's CDR3 is CASSQGQGFDEQFF. CDR3 nucleotide sequence: TGTGCCAGCAGCCAGGGACAGGGGTTCGATGAGCAGTTCTTC. The complete variable domain, with remaining parts taken from reference TRBV7-9 and TRBJ2-1, reads DTGVSQNPRHKITKRGQNVTFRCDPISEHNRLYWYRQTLGQGPEFLTYFQNEAQLEKSRLLSDRFSAERPKGSFSTLEIQRTEQGDSAMYLCASSQGQGFDEQFFGPGTRLTVL.

Only one count was recorded for this clone. The rearrangement uses TRBV3-1 (or the pseudogene TRBV3-2) and TRBJ2-7, with TRBD1 matching over 9 bases. The CDR3 length is 14 residues. V was clipped by 4 bases and J by 6 bases; unmatched bases: 7. Germline V gene data show CDR1 as LGHDT and CDR2 as YNNKEL (reference sequence). The CDR3 region is CASSPWTGAVEQYF. CDR3 coding DNA: TGTGCCAGCAGCCCTTGGACAGGGGCCGTCGAGCAGTACTTC.

This chain joins TRBV18 and TRBJ1-4; D not resolved. Germline CDR1 KGHSH, CDR2 LQKENI. V lost 3 bases and J lost 6, with 14 bases in between. This CDR3 comprises 15 residues. CDR3 loop: CASSPAEGADEKLFF. CDR3 in DNA: TGTGCCAGCTCACCGGCTGAGGGCGCCGATGAAAAACTGTTTTTT.

The chain combines TRBV28 with TRBJ1-4; TRBD1 aligns across 8 bases. The CDR3 consists of 15 residues. Germline-derived CDR1 and CDR2 are MDHEN and SYDVKM. V lost 9 bases to trimming and J lost 0 bases; unmatched junction nucleotides: 6. CDR3 sequence: CASVETGATNEKLFF. The CDR3 region has the DNA TGTGCCAGTGTAGAGACAGGGGCAACTAATGAAAAACTGTTTTTT.

The V call is TRBV28, the J call TRBJ2-2, with a weak D call TRBD2 (7 bases). CDR1 and CDR2 from the germline V gene are MDHEN and SYDVKM. The CDR3 contains 15 residues. Trimming removed 7 bases at V and 6 bases at J, with 18 bases between. CDR3 coding DNA: TGTGCCAGCATCTACCGGGGGGCCAGGGCCGGGGAGCTGTTTTTT. This codes for CASIYRGARAGELFF. Combining the CDR3 with reference TRBV28 and TRBJ2-2 gives the whole variable domain DVKVTQSSRYLVKRTGEKVFLECVQDMDHENMFWYRQDPGLGLRLIYFSYDVKMKEKGDIPEGYSVSREKKERFSLILESASTNQTSMYLCASIYRGARAGELFFGEGSRLTVL.

The rearrangement links TRBV3-1 (or the pseudogene TRBV3-2) to TRBJ1-1; D is undetermined. V lost 1 base and J lost 5, with 8 bases in between. The CDR3 spans 13 residues. Germline V gene sequence: CDR1 LGHDT, CDR2 YNNKEL (reference sequence). The DNA of the CDR3 is TGTGCCAGCAGCCAAGGAGTACGGACTGAAGCTTTCTTT. As protein: CASSQGVRTEAFF.

The V call is TRBV9, the J call TRBJ1-1; D is perhaps TRBD1 (5 bases). The CDR3 has 14 residues. Germline-derived CDR1 and CDR2 are SGDLS and YYNGEE. V was pared by 2 bases and J by 4 bases, with 12 bases between. The CDR3, as DNA: TGTGCCAGCAGCGTTCTCGGGGGGGGCACTGAAGCTTTCTTT. This gives the protein CASSVLGGGTEAFF.

The chain carries TRBV7-8 and TRBJ2-7, with a tentative D call TRBD1 (6 bases). CDR3 size: 16 residues. The V end was cut by 5 bases, the J end by 0 bases, with 17 bases between. CDR1 and CDR2 (germline): SGHVS, FQNEAQ. CDR3 residues: CASSPSTRQASYEQYF. The DNA of the CDR3 is TGTGCCAGCAGCCCCAGTACTCGACAGGCCTCCTACGAGCAGTACTTC.

A single count supports this clone. V usage is TRBV9 and J usage is TRBJ1-4; D is undetermined. Trimming removed 0 bases from V and 2 bases from J, with 5 bases in between. The CDR3 sequence is 14 residues long. The germline V gene has CDR1 SGDLS and CDR2 YYNGEE. The CDR3 region has the DNA TGTGCCAGCAGCGTAGCGGTGACTAATGAAAAACTGTTTTTT. Protein product: CASSVAVTNEKLFF.

V and J are TRBV23-1 and TRBJ2-2; 12 bases are shared with TRBD1. Being an ORF, TRBV23-1 has a function that is uncertain. V lost 3 bases, J lost 4 bases, and 6 bases stayed unmatched. This CDR3 region has 17 residues. CDR3: CASSQWDRGLGTGELFF. In DNA form, the CDR3 reads TGCGCCAGCAGTCAGTGGGACAGGGGGCTGGGCACCGGGGAGCTGTTTTTT.